This T cell receptor (beta chain) was identified during a study of PD-1 blockade in classical Hodgkin lymphoma (dated by TCRdb to between 2020 and 2021). For context, the study as a whole: Nivolumab dosing was 3 mg/kg intravenously every 2 weeks, continuing until either disease progression or unacceptable toxicity. A peripheral blood immune signature of response to PD-1 blockade in classical Hodgkin lymphoma was defined using TCR beta sequencing and CyTOF. General study outcomes and caveats: Baseline TCR diversity was reported to be lower in newly diagnosed patients than in healthy donors, and even lower in relapsed/refractory patients. Diversity was lower in patients who began nivolumab less than 1 year after ASCT, so these patients were left out of later analyses to avoid confounding by immune reconstitution. A significant rise by C4D1 was seen in CD4+ but not CD8+ TCR diversity (p=0.0027 vs p=0.16), with the rise being most apparent in complete responders (p=0.02). Trial patients achieving complete response had baseline diversity similar to newly diagnosed patients, whereas partial responders and progressors had significantly lower diversity. The study was restricted to a single clinical trial cohort, and the causes of repertoire differences, possibly disease activity or prior therapy, were left undefined.

The CDR3 runs 16 residues from the cysteine to the phenylalanine. Only the CDR3 region is kept as DNA, spanning 48 bases read in frame from base 1. Reading the germline V gene (reference sequence) gives CDR1 MNHEY and CDR2 SMNVEV. At the junction V is shortened by 3 bases and J by 6 bases; bases outside the gene matches: 10. Remarks on this clone: Its antigen is unknown. One base away there is no much larger clone; base qualities are not given.

Genomic DNA was extracted with the Qiagen DNeasy kit from unsorted PBMCs and from negatively selected CD4+ and CD8+ fractions. Using primers that anneal to V and J segments, immunoSEQ multiplex PCR amplified the TCR beta CDR3 regions. A synthetic immune receptor repertoire was used to minimize amplification bias, and remaining bias was computationally removed after sequencing. The study's own analysis went as follows. Repertoire diversity was quantified as the Shannon entropy index using custom Python scripts. The unsorted, CD4+ and CD8+ repertoires were each analyzed separately, with the exception of combined analyses, where CD4+ and CD8+ sequences were merged in silico. A clone counted as expanded when the clone's frequency after treatment rose at least 2-fold relative to C1D1, and clones undetected at baseline were given a pseudocount of 0.5. Singleton clones were defined as clones with 0 or 1 copy at C1D1, and non-singleton clones were defined as clones with 2 or more copies. Clones expanded in unsorted samples were assigned a CD4+, CD8+ or unknown annotation through matching of protein sequences in sorted samples from the same patient. Wilcoxon tests on paired samples were used to test changes in diversity from C1D1 to C4D1. Imported from immuneACCESS, the table was reduced by TCRdb to in-frame sequences with V and J called. These copies leave out some clones; in studies compared against another copy, an unresolved V gene accounts for under half, and the cause of the remainder is not known. V and J calls and clone size are given by that table; D and trimming were obtained from the DNA. Here the sample has tens of thousands of clones; roughly 85% occur a single time. 7% to 8.5% of the sample goes to the ten largest clones.

This sample's time point label indicates: cycle 4 day 1 (C4D1), after 5 to 7 weeks of nivolumab. Every trial patient had relapsed following autologous stem cell transplantation, and prior brentuximab vedotin exposure was what differed among cohorts A, B and C. The trial cohort included 55 to 65 patients with relapsed/refractory classical Hodgkin lymphoma, and each patient had a best overall response of complete response, partial response or progressive disease. In the multi-cohort phase II CheckMate 205 trial, trial patients received single-agent nivolumab. An independent review committee assessed best overall response by applying the 2007 International Working Group response criteria. PBMCs from the trial were collected at three points: immediately before nivolumab initiation (C1D1), and during therapy at cycle 2 day 1 and cycle 4 day 1. After peripheral blood was drawn into 8 mL Vacutainer Cell Preparation Tubes, PBMCs were isolated by centrifugation and then cryopreserved.

The TCR sequence derives from a human donor with classical Hodgkin lymphoma. Here the sequenced sample was peripheral blood mononuclear cells (PBMCs), taken before the fourth cycle of nivolumab. The rearrangement combines TRBV27 with TRBJ2-3; 9 junctional bases match TRBD2. The base sequence is TGTGCCAGCAGTTTCCTCCTAGCGGGAAAAACCGATACGCAGTATTTT. Translated, this gives CASSFLLAGKTDTQYF.